The 3 T cell receptor beta chains given below trace back to one sample, sequenced in a study of regulatory T cells in long-lasting Graves disease. Building of the TCR beta libraries involved iRepertoire HTBI primers and Arm-PCR of CDR3 regions. MiXCR, run by TCRdb on the multiplex PCR reads, gives a single entry per CDR3 protein. The table lists about 420,000 distinct CDR3 sequences, approximately 16% of them singletons, with 20% to 25% in the top ten. The time point here: newly diagnosed GD, antithyroid drugs for less than 3 months. The TCR library used RNA extracted from PBMCs. The same data also contributed to another study, on T cells in Graves' hyperthyroidism and ophthalmopathy.

The specimen comprised peripheral blood mononuclear cells (PBMCs), sampled at new diagnosis, from a patient treated with antithyroid drugs. The receptors were gathered from a woman in her late teens or twenties with Graves disease.

This clonotype was seen repeatedly, ten times or more. The chain couples TRBV29-1 to TRBJ2-7; D might be TRBD1 or TRBD2, each matching 5 bases. This CDR3 has 13 amino acids. Trimming shortened V by 4 bases and J by 0 bases, and 10 bases separated the two germline ends. Germline values: CDR1 SQVTM, CDR2 ANQGSEA. The CDR3 loop reads CSVGGWDSYEQYF. The CDR3 nucleotides read TGCAGCGTTGGGGGGTGGGACTCCTACGAGCAGTACTTC.

This clonotype was seen many times. The V call is TRBV28, the J call TRBJ1-1; D is ambiguous. The germline CDR1 and CDR2 sequences are MDHEN and SYDVKM. Trimming stripped 5 bases from V and 5 bases from J, with 12 bases between. The length of the CDR3 is 13 residues. The CDR3 DNA sequence: TGTGCCAGCAGTGCGGAACAGAGGACTGAAGCTTTCTTT. Its protein product is CASSAEQRTEAFF.

This clonotype was observed many times. This chain joins TRBV15 and TRBJ2-7, with a tentative D call TRBD1 (6 bases). There are 16 residues in the CDR3. The germline gives CDR1 LNHNV, CDR2 YYDKDF (reference sequence). Trimming removed 3 bases at V and 6 bases at J, with 21 bases between. CDR3 in DNA: TGTGCCACCAGCAGGGGCCTTGGTACTAACAGGGTCGAGCAGTACTTC. Its translation: CATSRGLGTNRVEQYF.